The rows below give T cell receptor beta chains drawn from one sample of a study of STAT3 mutations in large granular lymphocyte leukemia. Clones were read by immunoSEQ multiplex PCR, and TCRdb kept only the in-frame ones, dropping some. This sample has 15,000 to 20,000 clones, with 92% found just once. What was sequenced was peripheral blood mononuclear cells. These receptors were obtained from a man aged 55 to 70 with T-cell large granular lymphocyte leukemia. Some clones in this sample may be carry-over from other donors' samples. CDR3s leave out the opening cysteine and the closing phenylalanine or tryptophan. Fields, in order: clone size, V gene, J gene, CDR3 protein. The listing skips clone size in some rows; elsewhere it reads once, few, many or a size class.

>-|TRBV18|TRBJ1-3
ASSPRGEPLGGNTIY
>once|TRBV6-5|TRBJ2-2
ASRGTGDTGELF
>-|TRBV5-1|TRBJ2-2
ASSPVEGHTGELF
>-|TRBV7-2|TRBJ1-2
ASSSTGTSIRYGYT
>-|TRBV6-5|TRBJ2-5
ASRPTGGQETQY
>few|TRBV19|TRBJ2-7
ATSRTGPYEQY
>-|TRBV5-1|TRBJ1-1
ASSFSGRTEAF
>-|TRBV4-1|TRBJ2-1
ASSRPRVGQF
>-|TRBV6-6|TRBJ1-2
ASSYSGETGYT
>-|TRBV1|TRBJ2-7
TSSHPLEAGGAPYEQY
>-|TRBV7-9|TRBJ1-5
ASSSDRNYQPQH
>-|TRBV5-4|TRBJ2-7
ASTKDRGSYEQY
>-|TRBV4-2|TRBJ2-7
ASSPQRGNYEQY
>-|TRBV30|TRBJ2-2
ASQRSGTSGNTGELF
>-|TRBV21-1|TRBJ1-5
ASPRAGDQPQH
>-|TRBV25-1|TRBJ2-3
ASSGTSGSTDTQY
>-|TRBV7-9|TRBJ2-7
ASSRMGLAGVYNLCRQY
>-|TRBV23-1|TRBJ1-2
ASSPPTLLWTHNGYT
>-|TRBV25-1|TRBJ2-3
ASSEGQGGTDTQY
>-|TRBV7-9|TRBJ2-3
ASSLEGSTDTQY
>-|TRBV5-4|TRBJ2-1
ASSRGVAGDNEQF
>once|TRBV7-9|TRBJ2-7
ASSSTGPSYEQY
>-|TRBV6-5|TRBJ2-7
ASSYGTGGSHEQY
>-|TRBV2|TRBJ1-1
ASIRDPNTEAF
>-|TRBV7-2|TRBJ2-1
ASQGGDRLVF
>-|TRBV18|TRBJ1-4
ASSLKARVEKLF
>-|TRBV7-6|TRBJ1-4
ASRAGTGATNEKLF
>-|TRBV30|TRBJ2-4
AWSVGRRAKNIQY
>-|TRBV7-9|TRBJ1-1
ASRGTSYTEAF
>-|TRBV7-2|TRBJ2-7
ASSWGGSYEQY
>-|TRBV7-2|TRBJ2-2
ASSFPGGELF
>-|TRBV5-1|TRBJ2-3
ASTDRGPPDTQY
>-|TRBV9|TRBJ2-5
ASSVAQGPETQY
>-|TRBV25-1|TRBJ2-5
ASSESGNAETQY
>-|TRBV5-1|TRBJ2-5
ASSLEGPRSGAQY
>once|TRBV5-1|TRBJ2-7
ASSREWSSSSYEQY
>-|TRBV27|TRBJ2-3
ASSLGGVRADTQY
>-|TRBV19|TRBJ2-2
ASSPDAGELF
>-|TRBV27|TRBJ2-1
ASSPETRGNEQF
>-|TRBV5-4|TRBJ2-2
ASSLGQASGSLGGELF
>-|TRBV5-1|TRBJ2-2
ASSSTGGYSGELF
>-|TRBV19|TRBJ2-7
ASGRGPAEQY
>-|TRBV27|TRBJ2-1
ASSSGLAGFNEQF
>-|TRBV5-1|TRBJ2-7
ASSDPGQPGEQY